The T cell receptor beta chain under discussion was sequenced for a study of T cell responses to AZD1222 COVID-19 vaccine. In regard to this clone: Its antigen remains unknown.

Germline CDR1 is SGHTA and CDR2 is FQGNSA. The CDR3 runs to 14 residues. V lost 1 base and J 4 bases, leaving 11 bases between the germline ends. Whole-study findings and limits: The donor group comprised mostly white British people and more females; the analysis possibly underestimated clonal diversity. After two AZD1222 doses, spike-specific TCR breadth and depth rose versus day 0. Spike was spanned by vaccine-associated CD4 TCRs, with dominance at 160-218 and 743-854.

Libraries were prepared by immunoSEQ multiplex PCR; TCRdb keeps only in-frame clonotypes and omits some of them. Among 150,000 to 200,000 clones, approximately 90% were seen once, and the ten largest hold 5% to 7%. The source is an adult in good health. The chain combines TRBV7-2 with TRBJ2-7; the D is unclear. The material was peripheral blood, obtained on day 0 of AZD1222 vaccination. DNA of the CDR3: TGTGCCAGCAGCTTAGTGCTAGATCTTTACGAGCAGTACTTC. This translates into CASSLVLDLYEQYF.